Reported below is one T cell receptor beta chain. CDR3 length: 15 amino acids. The ends lost 2 bases at V and 1 base at J; junction bases unmatched: 3. Germline CDR1 SGHRS, CDR2 YFSETQ. The sample originates from a study of blood T cell repertoires in COVID-19. Whole-study context: From the United States, Italy and Spain came samples of acute and convalescent COVID-19. In each case, the material was cDNA or gDNA derived from T cells, B-cell-depleted T cells, or PBMCs.

Original data processing: For nucleated cells, counts were estimated from reference gene primer amplification. The method was immunoSEQ multiplex PCR; TCRdb's version includes in-frame clones alone and lacks a portion of them. Clonal size and the V and J genes are those of that table, whereas D and trimming came from the DNA. The sample lists tens of thousands of clones; roughly 88% were seen once. The TCR was taken from a woman aged 80 or over with acute or convalescent COVID-19. The sequenced material came from peripheral blood. V usage is TRBV5-1 and J usage is TRBJ1-5; 7 nucleotides agree with TRBD1. CDR3 bases: TGCGCCAGCAGCTTAACAGGGGAGAGCAATCAGCCCCAGCATTTT. Encoded protein: CASSLTGESNQPQHF.